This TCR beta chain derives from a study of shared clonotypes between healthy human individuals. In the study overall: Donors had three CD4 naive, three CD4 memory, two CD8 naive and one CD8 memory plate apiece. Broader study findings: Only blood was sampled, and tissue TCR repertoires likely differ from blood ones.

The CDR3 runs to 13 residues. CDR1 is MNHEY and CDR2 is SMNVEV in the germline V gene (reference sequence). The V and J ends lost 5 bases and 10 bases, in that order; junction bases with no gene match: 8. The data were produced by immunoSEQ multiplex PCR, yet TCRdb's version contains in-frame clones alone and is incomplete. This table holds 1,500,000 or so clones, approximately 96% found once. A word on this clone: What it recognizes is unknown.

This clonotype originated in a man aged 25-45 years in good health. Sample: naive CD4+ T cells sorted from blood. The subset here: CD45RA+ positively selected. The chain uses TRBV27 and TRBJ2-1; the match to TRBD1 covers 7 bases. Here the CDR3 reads CASSPYRGGEQFF. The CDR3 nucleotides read TGTGCCAGCAGTCCTTACAGGGGTGGCGAGCAGTTCTTC.